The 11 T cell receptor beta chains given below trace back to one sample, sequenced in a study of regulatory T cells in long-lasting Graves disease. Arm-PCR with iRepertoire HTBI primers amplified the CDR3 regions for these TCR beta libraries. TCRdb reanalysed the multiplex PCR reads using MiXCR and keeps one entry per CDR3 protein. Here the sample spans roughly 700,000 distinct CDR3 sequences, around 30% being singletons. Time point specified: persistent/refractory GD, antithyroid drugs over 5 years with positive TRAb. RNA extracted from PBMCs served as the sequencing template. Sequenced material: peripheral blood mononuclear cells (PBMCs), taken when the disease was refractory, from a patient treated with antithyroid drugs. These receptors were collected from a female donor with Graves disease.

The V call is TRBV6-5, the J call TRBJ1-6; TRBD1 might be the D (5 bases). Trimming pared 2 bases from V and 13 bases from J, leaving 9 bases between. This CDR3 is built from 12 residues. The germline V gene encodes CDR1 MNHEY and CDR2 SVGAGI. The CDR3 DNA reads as TGTGCCAGCAGTTACGGGGGATGGCCCCTCCACTTT. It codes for CASSYGGWPLHF.

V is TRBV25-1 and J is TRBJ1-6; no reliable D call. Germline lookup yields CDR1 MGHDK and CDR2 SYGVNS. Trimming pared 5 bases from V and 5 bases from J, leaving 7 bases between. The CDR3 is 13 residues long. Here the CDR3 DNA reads TGTGCCAGCAGTCCGGCACATAATTCACCCCTCCACTTT. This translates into CASSPAHNSPLHF. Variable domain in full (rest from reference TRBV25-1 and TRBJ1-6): EADIYQTPRYLVIGTGKKITLECSQTMGHDKMYWYQQDPGMELHLIHYSYGVNSTEKGDLSSESTVSRIRTEHFPLTLESARPSHTSQYLCASSPAHNSPLHFGNGTRLTVT.

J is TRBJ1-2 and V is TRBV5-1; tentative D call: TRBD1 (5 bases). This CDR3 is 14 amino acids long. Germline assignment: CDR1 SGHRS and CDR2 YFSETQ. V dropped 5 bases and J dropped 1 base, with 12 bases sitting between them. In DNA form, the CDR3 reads TGCGCCAGCAGAATCCGGGACGATAACTATGGCTACACCTTC. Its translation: CASRIRDDNYGYTF.

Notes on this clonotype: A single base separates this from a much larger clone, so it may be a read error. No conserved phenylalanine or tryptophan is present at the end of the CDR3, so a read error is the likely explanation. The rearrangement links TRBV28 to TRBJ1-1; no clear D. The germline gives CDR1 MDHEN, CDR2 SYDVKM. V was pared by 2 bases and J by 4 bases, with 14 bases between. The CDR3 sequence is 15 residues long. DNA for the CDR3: TGTGCCAGCAGTTTAATTATTTGGGGTAGCACTGAAGCTTTCCTT. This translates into CASSLIIWGSTEAFL.

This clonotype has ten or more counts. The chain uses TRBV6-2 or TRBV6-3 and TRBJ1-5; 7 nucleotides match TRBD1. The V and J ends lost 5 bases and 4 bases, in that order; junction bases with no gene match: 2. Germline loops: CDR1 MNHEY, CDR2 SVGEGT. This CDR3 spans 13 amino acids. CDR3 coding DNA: TGTGCCAGCAGTGCGACAGGGAATCAGCCCCAGCATTTT. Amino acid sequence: CASSATGNQPQHF.

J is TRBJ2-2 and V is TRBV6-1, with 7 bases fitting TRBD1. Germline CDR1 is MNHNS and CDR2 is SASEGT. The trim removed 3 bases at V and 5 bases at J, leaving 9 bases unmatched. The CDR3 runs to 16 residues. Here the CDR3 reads CASSEARGLGTGELFF. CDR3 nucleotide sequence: TGTGCCAGCAGTGAGGCCAGGGGGTTGGGTACCGGGGAGCTGTTTTTT.

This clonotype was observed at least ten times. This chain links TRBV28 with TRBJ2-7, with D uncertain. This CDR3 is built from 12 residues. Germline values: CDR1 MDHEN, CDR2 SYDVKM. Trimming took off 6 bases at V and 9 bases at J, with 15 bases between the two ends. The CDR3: CASSSGRAPQYF. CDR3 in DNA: TGTGCCAGCAGCTCTGGAAGAGCCCCGCAGTACTTC.

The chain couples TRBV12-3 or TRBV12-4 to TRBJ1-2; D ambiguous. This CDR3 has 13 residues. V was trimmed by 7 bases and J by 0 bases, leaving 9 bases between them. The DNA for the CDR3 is TGTGCCAGCAAAGGCATCACTAACTATGGCTACACCTTC. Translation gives CASKGITNYGYTF.

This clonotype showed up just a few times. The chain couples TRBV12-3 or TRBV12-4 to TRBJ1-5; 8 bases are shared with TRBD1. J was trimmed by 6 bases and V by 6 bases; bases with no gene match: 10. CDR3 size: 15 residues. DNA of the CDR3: TGTGCCAGCAGCCGAAGCGGGACAGGTACTCAGCCCCAGCATTTT. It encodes CASSRSGTGTQPQHF.

This CDR3 reads CASRHKQGLWDGYTF. The CDR3 region has the DNA TGTGCCAGCAGACACAAACAGGGGTTGTGGGATGGCTACACCTTC. This chain joins TRBV7-3 and TRBJ1-2; 7 bases map to TRBD1. With V trimmed by 6 bases and J by 6 bases, 13 bases remained unmatched. The CDR3 is made up of 15 amino acids. CDR1 and CDR2 (germline): SGHTA, FQGTGA.

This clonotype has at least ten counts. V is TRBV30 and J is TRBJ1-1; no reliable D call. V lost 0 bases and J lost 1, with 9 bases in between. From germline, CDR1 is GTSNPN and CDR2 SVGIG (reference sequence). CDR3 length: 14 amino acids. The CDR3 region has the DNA TGTGCCTGGAGTGTGGCGGCCACGAACACTGAAGCTTTCTTT. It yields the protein CAWSVAATNTEAFF.